One sample yielded the 8 T cell receptor beta chains listed below, sequenced in a study of blood T cell repertoires in COVID-19. Clones were sequenced by immunoSEQ multiplex PCR, and TCRdb holds only the in-frame ones, with some missing. The data contain about 200,000 clones, approximately 78% of them singletons. Sequencing was performed on peripheral blood. These receptors originate from a woman aged 80 or over with acute or convalescent COVID-19.

The chain joins TRBV7-6 to TRBJ2-7, with 8 positions matching TRBD2. The CDR3 has 13 amino acids. V trimming: 5 bases; J trimming: 3 bases; junction bases outside the gene matches: 3. The germline V gene encodes CDR1 SGHVS and CDR2 FNYEAQ. CDR3 protein: CASSQTSGYEQYF. As DNA, the CDR3 is TGTGCCAGCAGCCAAACTAGCGGCTACGAGCAGTACTTC.

The chain uses TRBV29-1 and TRBJ1-2; 8 bases line up with TRBD1. Trimming cost V 3 bases and J 2 bases; bases outside gene matches: 5. Germline V gene data show CDR1 as SQVTM and CDR2 as ANQGSEA. CDR3 size: 14 residues. The CDR3, as DNA: TGCAGCGTTGAGATGGGGACAGGCAACTATGGCTACACCTTC. It specifies CSVEMGTGNYGYTF.

The chain links TRBV10-3 to TRBJ2-7, with unresolved D. V lost 2 bases, J lost 4 bases, and 9 bases lay in between. The germline gives CDR1 ENHRY, CDR2 SYGVKD. The CDR3 spans 13 residues. Here the CDR3 DNA reads TGTGCCATCAGTGAGGAGGAAGTTTACGAGCAGTACTTC. Protein sequence: CAISEEEVYEQYF.

The genes are TRBV27 and TRBJ2-7; D might be TRBD2 (6 bases). V was shortened by 3 bases and J by 1 base, with 10 bases between the two germline ends. CDR1 is MNHEY and CDR2 is SMNVEV in the germline V gene (reference sequence). CDR3 length equals 14 residues. CDR3 region: CASSFQRVSYEQYF. CDR3 DNA: TGTGCCAGCAGTTTCCAGCGGGTTTCCTACGAGCAGTACTTC.

This clone was seen a single time. The rearrangement uses TRBV5-4 and TRBJ1-2; 9 bases align to TRBD1. The V gene's germline CDR1 is SGHNT and CDR2 YYREEE (reference sequence). CDR3 length: 16 amino acids. V was clipped by 4 bases and J by 4 bases; unmatched bases: 11. CDR3 protein: CASSLGQGQPLYGYTF. The CDR3 DNA sequence: TGTGCCAGCAGCCTAGGACAGGGGCAGCCCCTCTATGGCTACACCTTC.

The chain employs TRBV3-1 (or the pseudogene TRBV3-2) and TRBJ1-2, with a tentative D call TRBD1 (6 bases). This CDR3 has 15 amino acids. Trimming pared 6 bases from V and 4 bases from J, leaving 18 bases between. The germline V gene encodes CDR1 LGHDT and CDR2 YNNKEL (reference sequence). CDR3 amino acids: CASSPGEGGVYGYTF. In DNA, the CDR3 is TGTGCCAGCAGTCCTGGGGAGGGGGGCGTCTATGGCTACACCTTC.

As DNA, the CDR3 is TGTGCCAGCAGCCCGTCAGGGTATCACATTCAGTACTTC. This encodes CASSPSGYHIQYF. The chain carries TRBV7-3 and TRBJ2-4, with D perhaps matching TRBD1 (5 bases). Germline lookup yields CDR1 SGHTA and CDR2 FQGTGA. The V end lost 5 bases, the J end lost 8 bases, and 13 bases lay between the germline ends. The CDR3 consists of 13 residues.

In this sample, this clone turned up once. The CDR3 nucleotides read TGTGCCAGCAGTTTGAGAGCGGGTTTCTACAATGAGCAGTTCTTC. This sequence encodes CASSLRAGFYNEQFF. V is TRBV27 and J is TRBJ2-1, with TRBD2 as a possible D gene (6 bases). CDR3 length equals 15 residues. Germline lookup yields CDR1 MNHEY and CDR2 SMNVEV (reference sequence). Trimming removed 3 bases at V and 3 bases at J, with 12 bases between.